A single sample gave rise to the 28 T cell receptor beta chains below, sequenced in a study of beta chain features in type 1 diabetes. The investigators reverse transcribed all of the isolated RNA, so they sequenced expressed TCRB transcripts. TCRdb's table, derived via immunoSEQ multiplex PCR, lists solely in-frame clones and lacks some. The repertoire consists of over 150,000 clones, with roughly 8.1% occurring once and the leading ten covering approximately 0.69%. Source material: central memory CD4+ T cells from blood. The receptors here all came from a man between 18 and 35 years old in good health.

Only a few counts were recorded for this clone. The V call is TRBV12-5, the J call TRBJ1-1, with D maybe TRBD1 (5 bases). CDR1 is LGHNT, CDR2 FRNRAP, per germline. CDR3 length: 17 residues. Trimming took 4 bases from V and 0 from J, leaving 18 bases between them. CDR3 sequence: CASGSTLAGDLNTEAFF. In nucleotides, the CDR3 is TGTGCTAGTGGTTCGACCCTCGCGGGGGACCTGAACACTGAAGCTTTCTTT.

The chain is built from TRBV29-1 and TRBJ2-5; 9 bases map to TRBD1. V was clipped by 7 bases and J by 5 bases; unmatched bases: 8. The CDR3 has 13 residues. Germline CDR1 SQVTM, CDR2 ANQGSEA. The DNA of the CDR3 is TGCAGCGCTAACAGGGGGCGAGGGGAGACCCAGTACTTC. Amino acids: CSANRGRGETQYF.

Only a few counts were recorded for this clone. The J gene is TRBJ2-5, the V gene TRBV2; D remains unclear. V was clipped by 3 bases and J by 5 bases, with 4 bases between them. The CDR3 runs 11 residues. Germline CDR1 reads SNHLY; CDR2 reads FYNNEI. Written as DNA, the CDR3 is TGTGCCAGCAGTGATATGGAGACCCAGTACTTC. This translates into CASSDMETQYF.

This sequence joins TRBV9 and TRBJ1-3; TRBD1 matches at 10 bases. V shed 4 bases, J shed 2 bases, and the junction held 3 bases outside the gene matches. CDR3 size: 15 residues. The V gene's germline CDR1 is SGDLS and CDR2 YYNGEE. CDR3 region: CASSPGTGAGNTIYF. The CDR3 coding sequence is TGTGCCAGCAGCCCCGGGACAGGGGCTGGAAACACCATATATTTT.

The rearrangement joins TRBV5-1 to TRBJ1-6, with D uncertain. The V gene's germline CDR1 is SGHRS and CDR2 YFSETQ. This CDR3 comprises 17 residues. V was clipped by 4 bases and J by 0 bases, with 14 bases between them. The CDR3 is CASSPQDRSSYNSPLHF. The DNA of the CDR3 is TGCGCCAGCAGCCCGCAAGACCGGAGCTCCTATAATTCACCCCTCCACTTT.

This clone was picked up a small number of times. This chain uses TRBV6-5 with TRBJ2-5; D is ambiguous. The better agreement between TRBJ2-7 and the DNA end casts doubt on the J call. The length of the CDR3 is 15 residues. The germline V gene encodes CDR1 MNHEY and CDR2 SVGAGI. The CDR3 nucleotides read TGTGCCAGCAGTTACTCCGTCCTGGGCTCCTACGAGCAGTACTTC. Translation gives CASSYSVLGSYEQYF.

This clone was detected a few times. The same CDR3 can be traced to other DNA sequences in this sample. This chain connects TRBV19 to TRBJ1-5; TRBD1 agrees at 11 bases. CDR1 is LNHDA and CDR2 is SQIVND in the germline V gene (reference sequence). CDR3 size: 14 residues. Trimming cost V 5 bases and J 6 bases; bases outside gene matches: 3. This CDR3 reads CASSQGTGGQPQHF. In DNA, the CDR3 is TGTGCCAGTAGTCAGGGGACAGGGGGTCAGCCCCAGCATTTT.

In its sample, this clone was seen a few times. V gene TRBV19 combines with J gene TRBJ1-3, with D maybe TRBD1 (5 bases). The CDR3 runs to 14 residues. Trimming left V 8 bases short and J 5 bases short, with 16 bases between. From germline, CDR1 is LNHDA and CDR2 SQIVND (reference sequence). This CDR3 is CASAETGDRNTIYF. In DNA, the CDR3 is TGTGCCAGTGCGGAAACAGGAGATCGAAACACCATATATTTT.

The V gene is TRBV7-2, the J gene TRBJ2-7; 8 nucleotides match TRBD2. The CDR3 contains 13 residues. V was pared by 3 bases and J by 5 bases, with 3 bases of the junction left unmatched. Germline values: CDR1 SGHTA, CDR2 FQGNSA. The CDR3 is CASSFLTSDEQYF. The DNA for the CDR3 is TGTGCCAGCAGCTTCCTGACTAGCGACGAGCAGTACTTC. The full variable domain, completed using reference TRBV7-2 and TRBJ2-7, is GAGVSQSPSNKVTEKGKDVELRCDPISGHTALYWYRQSLGQGLEFLIYFQGNSAPDKSGLPSDRFSAERTGGSVSTLTIQRTQQEDSAVYLCASSFLTSDEQYFGPGTRLTVT.

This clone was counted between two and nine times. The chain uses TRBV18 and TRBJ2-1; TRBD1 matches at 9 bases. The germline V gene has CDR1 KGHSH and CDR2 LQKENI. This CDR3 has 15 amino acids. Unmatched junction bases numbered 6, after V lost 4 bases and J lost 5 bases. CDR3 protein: CASSRQGGGHNEQFF. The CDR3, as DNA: TGTGCCAGCTCACGACAGGGGGGGGGCCACAATGAGCAGTTCTTC.

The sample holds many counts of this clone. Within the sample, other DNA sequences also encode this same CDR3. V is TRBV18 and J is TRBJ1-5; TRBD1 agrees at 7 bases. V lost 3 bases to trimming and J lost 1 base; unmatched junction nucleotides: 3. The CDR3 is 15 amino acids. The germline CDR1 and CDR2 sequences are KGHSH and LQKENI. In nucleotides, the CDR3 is TGTGCCAGCTCACCCCAGGGACAGAGCAATCAGCCCCAGCATTTT. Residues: CASSPQGQSNQPQHF.

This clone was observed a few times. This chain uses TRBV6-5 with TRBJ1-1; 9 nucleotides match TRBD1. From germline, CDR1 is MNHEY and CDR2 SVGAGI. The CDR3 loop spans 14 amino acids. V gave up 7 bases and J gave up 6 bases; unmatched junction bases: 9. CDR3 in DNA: TGTGCCAGCAAGATGGGACAGGGTAGGGCTGAAGCTTTCTTT. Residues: CASKMGQGRAEAFF.

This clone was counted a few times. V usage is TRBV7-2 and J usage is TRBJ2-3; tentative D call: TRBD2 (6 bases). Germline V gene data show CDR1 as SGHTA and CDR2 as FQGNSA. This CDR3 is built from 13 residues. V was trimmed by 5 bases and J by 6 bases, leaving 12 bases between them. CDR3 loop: CASSPDYVDTQYF. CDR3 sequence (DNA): TGTGCCAGCAGCCCGGACTACGTGGATACGCAGTATTTT.

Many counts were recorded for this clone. This CDR3 reads CSATGGADQPQHF. The CDR3 coding sequence is TGCAGCGCGACAGGGGGCGCGGATCAGCCCCAGCATTTT. V usage is TRBV29-1 and J usage is TRBJ1-5; 10 bases are a match to TRBD1. V shed 7 bases and J 5 bases; nucleotides not matched to a gene: 5. CDR3 length: 13 amino acids. CDR1 and CDR2 (germline): SQVTM, ANQGSEA.

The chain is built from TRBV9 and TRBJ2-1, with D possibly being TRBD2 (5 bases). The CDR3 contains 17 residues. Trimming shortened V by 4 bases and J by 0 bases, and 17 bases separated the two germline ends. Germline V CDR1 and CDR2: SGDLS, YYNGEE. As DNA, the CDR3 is TGTGCCAGCAGCCCCAGGACTGCTATCAGCTCCTACAATGAGCAGTTCTTC. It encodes CASSPRTAISSYNEQFF.

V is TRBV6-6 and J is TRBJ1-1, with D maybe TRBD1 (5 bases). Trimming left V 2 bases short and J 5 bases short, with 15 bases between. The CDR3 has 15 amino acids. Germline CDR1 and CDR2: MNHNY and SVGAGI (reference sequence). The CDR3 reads CASSYGRGGDTEAFF. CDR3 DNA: TGTGCCAGCAGTTACGGTAGGGGAGGAGATACTGAAGCTTTCTTT.

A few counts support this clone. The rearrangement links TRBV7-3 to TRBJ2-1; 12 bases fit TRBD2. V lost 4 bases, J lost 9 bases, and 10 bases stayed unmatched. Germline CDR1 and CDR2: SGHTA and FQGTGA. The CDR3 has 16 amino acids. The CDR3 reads CASSSSGRAVGSEQFF. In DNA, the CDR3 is TGTGCCAGCAGCTCTAGCGGGAGGGCCGTAGGGAGTGAGCAGTTCTTC. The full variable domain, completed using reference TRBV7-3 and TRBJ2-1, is GAGVSQTPSNKVTEKGKYVELRCDPISGHTALYWYRQSLGQGPEFLIYFQGTGAADDSGLPNDRFFAVRPEGSVSTLKIQRTERGDSAVYLCASSSSGRAVGSEQFFGPGTRLTVL.

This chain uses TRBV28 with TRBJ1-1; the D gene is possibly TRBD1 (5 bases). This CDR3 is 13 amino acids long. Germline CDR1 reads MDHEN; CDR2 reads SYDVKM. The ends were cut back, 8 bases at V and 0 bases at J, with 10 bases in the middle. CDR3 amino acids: CASVGGVNTEAFF. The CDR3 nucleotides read TGTGCCAGCGTCGGGGGGGTGAACACTGAAGCTTTCTTT.

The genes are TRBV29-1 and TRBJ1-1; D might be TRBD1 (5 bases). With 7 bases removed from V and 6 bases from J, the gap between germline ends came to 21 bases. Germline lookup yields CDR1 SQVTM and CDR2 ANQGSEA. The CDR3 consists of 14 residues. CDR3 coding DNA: TGCAGCGCTAAACGGGGGGGGGAAACACCTGAAGCTTTCTTT. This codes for CSAKRGGETPEAFF.

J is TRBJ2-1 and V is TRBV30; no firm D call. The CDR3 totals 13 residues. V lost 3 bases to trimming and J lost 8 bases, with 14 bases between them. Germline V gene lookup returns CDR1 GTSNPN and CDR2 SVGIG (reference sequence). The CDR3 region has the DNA TGTGCCTGGAGAGGCGGCTGGTGGGATGAGCAGTTCTTC. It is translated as CAWRGGWWDEQFF.

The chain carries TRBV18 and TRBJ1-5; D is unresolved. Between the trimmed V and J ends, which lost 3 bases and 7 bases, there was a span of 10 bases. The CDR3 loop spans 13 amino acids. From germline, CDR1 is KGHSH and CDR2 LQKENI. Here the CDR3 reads CASSPGKRQPQHF. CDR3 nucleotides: TGTGCCAGCTCACCGGGTAAGAGGCAGCCCCAGCATTTT.

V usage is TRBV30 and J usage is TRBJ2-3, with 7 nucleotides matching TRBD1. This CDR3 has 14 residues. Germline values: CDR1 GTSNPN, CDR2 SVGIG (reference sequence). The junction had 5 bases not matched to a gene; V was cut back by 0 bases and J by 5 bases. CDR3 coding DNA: TGTGCCTGGAGTGTGAAGGGGGCAGAAGATACGCAGTATTTT. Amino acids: CAWSVKGAEDTQYF.

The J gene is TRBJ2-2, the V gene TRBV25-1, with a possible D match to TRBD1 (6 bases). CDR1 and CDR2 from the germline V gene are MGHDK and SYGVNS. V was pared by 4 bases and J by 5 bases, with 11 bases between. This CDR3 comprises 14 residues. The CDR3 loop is CASSGPTGTGELFF. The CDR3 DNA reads TGTGCCAGCAGTGGTCCAACAGGGACCGGGGAGCTGTTTTTT.

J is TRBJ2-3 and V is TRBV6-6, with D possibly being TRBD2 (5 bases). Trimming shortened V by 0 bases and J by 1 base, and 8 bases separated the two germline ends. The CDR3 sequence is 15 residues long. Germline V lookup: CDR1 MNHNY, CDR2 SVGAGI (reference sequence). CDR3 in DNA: TGTGCCAGCAGTTACTCGGGGAGCGGCACAGATACGCAGTATTTT. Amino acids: CASSYSGSGTDTQYF.

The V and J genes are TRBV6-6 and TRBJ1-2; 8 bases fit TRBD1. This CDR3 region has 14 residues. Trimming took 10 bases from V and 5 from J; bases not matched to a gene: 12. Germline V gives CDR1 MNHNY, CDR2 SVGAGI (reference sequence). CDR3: CATEAGTGIYGYTF. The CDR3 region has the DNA TGTGCCACAGAAGCCGGGACAGGAATATATGGCTACACCTTC.

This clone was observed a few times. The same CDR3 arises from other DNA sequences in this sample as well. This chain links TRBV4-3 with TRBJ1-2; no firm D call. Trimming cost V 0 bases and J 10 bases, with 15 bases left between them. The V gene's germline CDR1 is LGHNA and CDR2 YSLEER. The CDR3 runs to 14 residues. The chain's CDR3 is CASSQEVGGLDYTF. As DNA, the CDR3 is TGCGCCAGCAGCCAAGAGGTTGGAGGTCTCGACTACACCTTC.

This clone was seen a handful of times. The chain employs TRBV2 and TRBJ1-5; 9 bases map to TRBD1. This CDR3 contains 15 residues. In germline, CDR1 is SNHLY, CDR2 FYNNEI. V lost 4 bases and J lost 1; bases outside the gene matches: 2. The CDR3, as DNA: TGTGCCAGCAGTGGACAGGGGGGAAGCAATCAGCCCCAGCATTTT. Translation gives CASSGQGGSNQPQHF.

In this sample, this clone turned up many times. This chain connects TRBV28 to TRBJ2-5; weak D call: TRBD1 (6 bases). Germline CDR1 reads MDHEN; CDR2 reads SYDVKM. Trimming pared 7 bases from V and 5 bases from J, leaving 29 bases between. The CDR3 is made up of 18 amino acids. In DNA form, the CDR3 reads TGTGCCAGCATTTCGACACGTGGTCAGGGACATACTAGGGAGACCCAGTACTTC. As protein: CASISTRGQGHTRETQYF.